This T cell receptor beta chain is from a study of T-cell memory formation after mild COVID-19. Study conclusions and caveats: SARS-CoV-2 specificity was not confirmed for second-wave clones peaking on day 37.

The CDR3 covers 14 residues. The V segment lost 5 bases and the J segment 10 bases; nucleotides outside the gene matches: 11. In germline, CDR1 is SGHTA, CDR2 FQGTGA. The 5'RACE method, run with constant-segment primers, produced TCR alpha and TCR beta cDNA libraries (carrying sample barcodes and UMIs). TCRdb ran MiXCR on the 5' RACE reads and lists one entry per CDR3 protein. The table shows about 350,000 distinct CDR3 sequences, with approximately 15% occurring only once. Of note for this clonotype: Its antigen is as yet unknown.

The rearrangement links TRBV7-3 to TRBJ2-1; 7 positions agree with TRBD2. This receptor was taken from a man younger than 35 who had mild COVID-19 (a few samples of this study predate the infection). Cell type and time point are not known. The sequencing input was PBMCs or a T cell subset sorted from them (not recorded which). DNA for the CDR3: TGTGCCAGCAGCATGGGGACTAACTCGGGCGAGCAGTTCTTC. It is translated as CASSMGTNSGEQFF. Filled out from reference TRBV7-3 and TRBJ2-1, the complete variable domain reads GAGVSQTPSNKVTEKGKYVELRCDPISGHTALYWYRQSLGQGPEFLIYFQGTGAADDSGLPNDRFFAVRPEGSVSTLKIQRTERGDSAVYLCASSMGTNSGEQFFGPGTRLTVL.